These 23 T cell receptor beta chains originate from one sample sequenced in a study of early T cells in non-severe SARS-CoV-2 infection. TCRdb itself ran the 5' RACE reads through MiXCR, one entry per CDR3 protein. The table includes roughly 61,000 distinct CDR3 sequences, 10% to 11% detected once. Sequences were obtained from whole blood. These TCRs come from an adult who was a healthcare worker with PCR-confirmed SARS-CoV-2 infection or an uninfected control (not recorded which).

In nucleotides, the CDR3 is TGCAGCGTCGACAGGGATTACGAGCAGTACTTC. It codes for CSVDRDYEQYF. The rearrangement joins TRBV29-1 to TRBJ2-7, with TRBD1 matching 7 bases. Germline lookup yields CDR1 SQVTM and CDR2 ANQGSEA. The CDR3 contains 11 residues. Trimming cost V 6 bases and J 4 bases; bases outside gene matches: 3.

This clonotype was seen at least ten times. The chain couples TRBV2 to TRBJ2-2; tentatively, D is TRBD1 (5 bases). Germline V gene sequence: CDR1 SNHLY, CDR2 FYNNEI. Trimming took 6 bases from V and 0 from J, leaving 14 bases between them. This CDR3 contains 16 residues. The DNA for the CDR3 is TGTGCCAGCAGCCGACAAGGGGTCTCGAACACCGGGGAGCTGTTTTTT. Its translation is CASSRQGVSNTGELFF.

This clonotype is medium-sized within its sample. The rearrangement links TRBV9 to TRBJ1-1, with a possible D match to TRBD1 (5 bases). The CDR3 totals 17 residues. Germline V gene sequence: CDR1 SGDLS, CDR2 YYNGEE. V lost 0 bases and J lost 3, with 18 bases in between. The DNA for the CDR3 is TGTGCCAGCAGCGTAGCCCCGACGGGGCTGACCCACACTGAAGCTTTCTTT. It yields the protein CASSVAPTGLTHTEAFF.

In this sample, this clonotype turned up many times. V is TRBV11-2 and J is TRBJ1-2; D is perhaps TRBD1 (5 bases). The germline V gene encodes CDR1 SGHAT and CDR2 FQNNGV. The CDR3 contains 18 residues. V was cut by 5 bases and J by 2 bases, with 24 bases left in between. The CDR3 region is CASSPIRPKQEPNYGYTF. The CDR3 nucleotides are TGTGCCAGCAGCCCGATCAGGCCCAAACAGGAACCAAACTATGGCTACACCTTC. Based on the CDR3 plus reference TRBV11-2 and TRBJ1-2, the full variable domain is EAGVAQSPRYKIIEKRQSVAFWCNPISGHATLYWYQQILGQGPKLLIQFQNNGVVDDSQLPKDRFSAERLKGVDSTLKIQPAKLEDSAVYLCASSPIRPKQEPNYGYTFGSGTRLTVV.

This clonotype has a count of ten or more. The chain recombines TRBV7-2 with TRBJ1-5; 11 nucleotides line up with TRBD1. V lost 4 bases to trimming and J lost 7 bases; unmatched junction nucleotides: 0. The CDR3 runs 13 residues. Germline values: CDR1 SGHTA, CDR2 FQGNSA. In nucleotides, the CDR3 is TGTGCCAGCAGCTGGGACAGGGGGCAGCCCCAGCATTTT. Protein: CASSWDRGQPQHF.

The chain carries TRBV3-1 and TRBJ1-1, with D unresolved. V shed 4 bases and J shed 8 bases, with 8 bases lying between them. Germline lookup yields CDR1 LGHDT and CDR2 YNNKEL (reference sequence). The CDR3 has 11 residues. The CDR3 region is CASSLYSEAFF. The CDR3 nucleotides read TGTGCCAGCAGCCTATATTCGGAAGCTTTCTTT. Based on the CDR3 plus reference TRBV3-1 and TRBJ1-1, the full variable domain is DTAVSQTPKYLVTQMGNDKSIKCEQNLGHDTMYWYKQDSKKFLKIMFSYNNKELIINETVPNRFSPKSPDKAHLNLHINSLELGDSAVYFCASSLYSEAFFGQGTRLTVV.

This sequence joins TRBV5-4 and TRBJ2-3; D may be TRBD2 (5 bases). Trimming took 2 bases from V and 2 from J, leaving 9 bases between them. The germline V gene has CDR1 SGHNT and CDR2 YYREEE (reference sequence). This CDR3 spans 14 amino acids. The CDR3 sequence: CASSFLGVTDTQYF. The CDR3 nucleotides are TGTGCCAGCAGCTTTCTGGGAGTCACAGATACGCAGTATTTT.

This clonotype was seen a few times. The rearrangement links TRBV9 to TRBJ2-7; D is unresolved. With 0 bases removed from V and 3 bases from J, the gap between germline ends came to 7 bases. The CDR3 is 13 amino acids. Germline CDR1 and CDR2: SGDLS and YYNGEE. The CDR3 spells CASSVAPLYEQYF. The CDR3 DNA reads TGTGCCAGCAGCGTAGCTCCCCTCTACGAGCAGTACTTC.

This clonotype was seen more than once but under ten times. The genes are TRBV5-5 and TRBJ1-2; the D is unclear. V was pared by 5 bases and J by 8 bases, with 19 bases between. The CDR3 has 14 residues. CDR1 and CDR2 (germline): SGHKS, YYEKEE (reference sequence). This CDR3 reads CASRLGSAALGYTF. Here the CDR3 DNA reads TGTGCCAGCAGACTAGGGTCTGCTGCTCTCGGCTACACCTTC. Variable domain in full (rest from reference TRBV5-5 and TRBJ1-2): DAGVTQSPTHLIKTRGQQVTLRCSPISGHKSVSWYQQVLGQGPQFIFQYYEKEERGRGNFPDRFSARQFPNYSSELNVNALLLGDSALYLCASRLGSAALGYTFGSGTRLTVV.

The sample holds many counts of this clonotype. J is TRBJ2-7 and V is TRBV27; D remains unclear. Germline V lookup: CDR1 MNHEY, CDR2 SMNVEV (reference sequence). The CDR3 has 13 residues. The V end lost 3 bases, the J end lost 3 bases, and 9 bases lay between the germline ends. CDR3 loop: CASSLSRNYEQYF. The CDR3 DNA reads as TGTGCCAGCAGTTTGAGCAGGAACTACGAGCAGTACTTC.

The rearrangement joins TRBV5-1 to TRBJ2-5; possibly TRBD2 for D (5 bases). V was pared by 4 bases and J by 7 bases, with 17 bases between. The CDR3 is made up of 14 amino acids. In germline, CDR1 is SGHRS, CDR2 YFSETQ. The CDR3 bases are TGCGCCAGCAGCACCCAACTAGAAGGCGGGACCCAGTACTTC. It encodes CASSTQLEGGTQYF.

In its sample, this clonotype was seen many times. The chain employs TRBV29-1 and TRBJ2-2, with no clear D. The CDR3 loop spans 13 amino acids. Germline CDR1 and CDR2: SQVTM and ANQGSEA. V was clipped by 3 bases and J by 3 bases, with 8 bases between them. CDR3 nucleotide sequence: TGCAGCGTTGACTGGGGTTACACCGGGGAGCTGTTTTTT. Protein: CSVDWGYTGELFF.

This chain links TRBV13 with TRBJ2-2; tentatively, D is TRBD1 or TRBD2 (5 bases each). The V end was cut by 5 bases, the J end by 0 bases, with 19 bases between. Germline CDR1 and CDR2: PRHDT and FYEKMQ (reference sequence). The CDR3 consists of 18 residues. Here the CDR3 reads CASSALGMGETNTGELFF. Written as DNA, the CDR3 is TGTGCCAGCAGCGCCCTGGGGATGGGGGAAACGAACACCGGGGAGCTGTTTTTT.

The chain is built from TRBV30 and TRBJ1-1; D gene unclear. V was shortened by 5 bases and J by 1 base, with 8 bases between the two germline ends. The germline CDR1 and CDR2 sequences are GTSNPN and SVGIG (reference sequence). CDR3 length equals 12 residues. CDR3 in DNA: TGTGCCTGGTTTAGAGGGAACACTGAAGCTTTCTTT. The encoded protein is CAWFRGNTEAFF.

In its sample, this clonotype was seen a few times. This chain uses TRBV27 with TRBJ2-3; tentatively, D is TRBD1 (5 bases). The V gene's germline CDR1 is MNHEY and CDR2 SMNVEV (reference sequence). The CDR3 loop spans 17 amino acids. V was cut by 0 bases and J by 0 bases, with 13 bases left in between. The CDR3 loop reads CASSLSINRISTDTQYF. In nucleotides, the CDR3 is TGTGCCAGCAGTTTATCGATAAACAGGATTAGCACAGATACGCAGTATTTT.

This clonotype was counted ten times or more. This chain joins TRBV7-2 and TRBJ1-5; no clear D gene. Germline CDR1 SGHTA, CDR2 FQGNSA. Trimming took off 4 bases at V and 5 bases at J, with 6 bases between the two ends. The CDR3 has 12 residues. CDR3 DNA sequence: TGTGCCAGCAGCTCAGATGATCAGCCCCAGCATTTT. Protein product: CASSSDDQPQHF.

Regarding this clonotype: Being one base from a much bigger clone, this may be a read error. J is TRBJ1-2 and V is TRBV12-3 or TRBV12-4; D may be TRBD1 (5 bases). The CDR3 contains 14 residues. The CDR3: CTSSFRDPNYGYTF. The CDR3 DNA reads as TGTACCAGCAGTTTCAGGGACCCTAACTATGGCTACACCTTC.

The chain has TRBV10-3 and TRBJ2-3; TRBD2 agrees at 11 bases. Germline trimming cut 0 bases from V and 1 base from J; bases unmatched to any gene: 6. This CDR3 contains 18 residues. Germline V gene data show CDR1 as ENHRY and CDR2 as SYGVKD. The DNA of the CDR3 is TGTGCCATCAGTGAGTCGATAACTAGCGGGGGTCGCACAGATACGCAGTATTTT. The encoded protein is CAISESITSGGRTDTQYF.

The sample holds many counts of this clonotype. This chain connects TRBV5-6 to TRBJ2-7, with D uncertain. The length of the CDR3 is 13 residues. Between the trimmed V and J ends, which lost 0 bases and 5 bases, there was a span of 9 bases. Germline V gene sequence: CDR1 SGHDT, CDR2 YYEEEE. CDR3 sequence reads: CASSLELLHEQYF. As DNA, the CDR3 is TGTGCCAGCAGCTTGGAACTTCTCCACGAGCAGTACTTC.

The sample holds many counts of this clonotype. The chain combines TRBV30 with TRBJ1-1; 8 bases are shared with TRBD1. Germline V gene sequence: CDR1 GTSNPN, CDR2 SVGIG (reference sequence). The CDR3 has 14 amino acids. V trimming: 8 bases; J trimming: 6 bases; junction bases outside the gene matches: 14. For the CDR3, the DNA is TGTGCCAACTCGGACAGGGCAACGTTACCTGAAGCTTTCTTT. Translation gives CANSDRATLPEAFF.

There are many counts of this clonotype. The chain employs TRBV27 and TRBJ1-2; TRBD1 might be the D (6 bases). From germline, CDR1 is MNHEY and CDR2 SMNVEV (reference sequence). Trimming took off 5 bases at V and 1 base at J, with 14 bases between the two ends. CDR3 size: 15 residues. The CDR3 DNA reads TGTGCCAGCAGTCCAAGTACGGGACATAACTATGGCTACACCTTC. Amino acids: CASSPSTGHNYGYTF.

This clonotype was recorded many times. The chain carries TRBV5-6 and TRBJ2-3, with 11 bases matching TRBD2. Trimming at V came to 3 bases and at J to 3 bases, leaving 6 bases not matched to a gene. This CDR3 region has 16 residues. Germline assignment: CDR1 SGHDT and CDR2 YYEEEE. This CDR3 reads CASSWNSGGATDTQYF. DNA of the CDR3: TGTGCCAGCAGCTGGAATAGCGGGGGGGCGACAGATACGCAGTATTTT. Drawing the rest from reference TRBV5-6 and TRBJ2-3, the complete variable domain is DAGVTQSPTHLIKTRGQQVTLRCSPKSGHDTVSWYQQALGQGPQFIFQYYEEEERQRGNFPDRFSGHQFPNYSSELNVNALLLGDSALYLCASSWNSGGATDTQYFGPGTRLTVL.

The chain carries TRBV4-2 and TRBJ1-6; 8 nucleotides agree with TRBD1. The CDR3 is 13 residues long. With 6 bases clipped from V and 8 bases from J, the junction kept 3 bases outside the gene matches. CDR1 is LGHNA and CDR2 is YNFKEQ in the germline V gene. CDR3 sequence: CASRQGVDSPLHF. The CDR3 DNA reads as TGTGCCAGCAGACAGGGGGTTGATTCACCCCTCCACTTT.